One and the same sample provided the 13 T cell receptor beta chains below, sequenced in a study of early T cells in non-severe SARS-CoV-2 infection. One entry per CDR3 protein results from TCRdb running MiXCR on the 5' RACE reads. The sample consists of 50,000 to 65,000 distinct CDR3 sequences, approximately 11% of them appearing once. Sequences were derived from whole blood, sampled at baseline. Receptors originate from an adult who was a healthcare worker with PCR-confirmed SARS-CoV-2 infection or an uninfected control (not recorded which).

This clonotype showed up just a few times. The rearrangement joins TRBV12-3 or TRBV12-4 to TRBJ2-1, with 14 bases matching TRBD2. This CDR3 spans 15 amino acids. Trimming at V came to 6 bases and at J to 5 bases, leaving 3 bases not matched to a gene. This chain's CDR3 is CASSRTSGGHNEQFF. The CDR3 DNA reads TGTGCCAGCAGCCGGACTAGCGGGGGGCACAATGAGCAGTTCTTC.

This clonotype showed up many times. The V gene is TRBV7-8, the J gene TRBJ1-1; D possibly corresponds to TRBD1 (6 bases). Germline values: CDR1 SGHVS, CDR2 FQNEAQ. The CDR3 consists of 16 residues. Trimming pared 1 base from V and 4 bases from J, leaving 16 bases between. CDR3: CASSLGSGQWRTEAFF. The CDR3 nucleotides read TGTGCCAGCAGCTTAGGTAGCGGACAGTGGCGCACTGAAGCTTTCTTT.

The sample holds many counts of this clonotype. The chain has TRBV18 and TRBJ1-2; D remains unclear. The V gene's germline CDR1 is KGHSH and CDR2 LQKENI. The CDR3 spans 9 residues. Trimming cost V 0 bases and J 12 bases, with 2 bases left between them. The CDR3 nucleotides are TGTGCCAGCTCACCACCTGACACCTTC. It yields the protein CASSPPDTF. The full variable domain, rest sourced from reference TRBV18 and TRBJ1-2, is NAGVMQNPRHLVRRRGQEARLRCSPMKGHSHVYWYRQLPEEGLKFMVYLQKENIIDESGMPKERFSAEFPKEGPSILRIQQVVRGDSAAYFCASSPPDTFGSGTRLTVV.

This clonotype was counted a few times. The chain combines TRBV20-1 with TRBJ2-4, with D perhaps matching TRBD1 (6 bases). This CDR3 has 14 residues. Germline loops: CDR1 DFQATT, CDR2 SNEGSKA (reference sequence). Trimming left V 3 bases short and J 0 bases short, with 9 bases between. The CDR3 DNA reads TGCAGTGCTAGTCAGGGGTTAGCCAAAAACATTCAGTACTTC. It specifies CSASQGLAKNIQYF.

The chain has TRBV7-2 and TRBJ1-3; D might be TRBD1 (5 bases). The CDR3 totals 15 residues. Per germline, CDR1 SGHTA and CDR2 FQGNSA. The germline V and J ends were trimmed by 0 bases and 3 bases, with 9 bases remaining between them. The CDR3 sequence is CASSLAGGIGNTIYF. CDR3 coding DNA: TGTGCCAGCAGCTTAGCCGGGGGAATTGGAAACACCATATATTTT.

The CDR3 protein is CASSLDRKRTYEQYF. In nucleotides, the CDR3 is TGTGCCAGCAGCTTGGACAGGAAGAGGACCTACGAGCAGTACTTC. The V gene is TRBV7-2, the J gene TRBJ2-7, with 7 bases fitting TRBD1. Germline values: CDR1 SGHTA, CDR2 FQGNSA. J lost 2 bases, V lost 3 bases, and 7 bases had no gene match. This CDR3 spans 15 amino acids.

The V gene is TRBV12-3 or TRBV12-4, the J gene TRBJ1-3; 8 bases match TRBD1. This CDR3 is 18 amino acids long. V gave up 6 bases and J gave up 0 bases; unmatched junction bases: 13. The CDR3, as DNA: TGTGCCAGCAGCCCTTCGACAGGGGACCACTTCTCTGGAAACACCATATATTTT. Amino acids: CASSPSTGDHFSGNTIYF.

In its sample, this clonotype was seen a few times. V usage is TRBV14 and J usage is TRBJ1-1; 8 bases align to TRBD1. Per germline, CDR1 SGHDN and CDR2 FVKESK. J was trimmed by 4 bases and V by 5 bases; bases with no gene match: 3. This CDR3 contains 13 residues. The CDR3 nucleotides read TGTGCCAGCAGCGGACAGGGTTTCACTGAAGCTTTCTTT. Protein product: CASSGQGFTEAFF.

The J gene is TRBJ1-1, the V gene TRBV29-1, with D unclear. The length of the CDR3 is 13 residues. The V gene lost 4 bases and the J gene lost 0 bases, with 9 bases spanning the gap. Germline CDR1 and CDR2: SQVTM and ANQGSEA. The CDR3 here is CSVVNPLNTEAFF. CDR3 bases: TGCAGCGTTGTAAACCCCTTGAACACTGAAGCTTTCTTT. The full variable domain, its missing parts supplied by reference TRBV29-1 and TRBJ1-1, is SAVISQKPSRDICQRGTSLTIQCQVDSQVTMMFWYRQQPGQSLTLIATANQGSEATYESGFVIDKFPISRPNLTFSTLTVSNMSPEDSSIYLCSVVNPLNTEAFFGQGTRLTVV.

This clonotype was detected a few times. The V call is TRBV7-9, the J call TRBJ1-2; 8 bases align to TRBD1. Germline-derived CDR1 and CDR2 are SEHNR and FQNEAQ (reference sequence). The CDR3 covers 14 residues. Trimming took 5 bases from V and 2 from J; bases not matched to a gene: 4. The CDR3: CASSPGQGNYGYTF. Here the CDR3 DNA reads TGTGCCAGCAGCCCCGGACAGGGAAACTATGGCTACACCTTC.

This clonotype was counted between two and nine times. The CDR3 DNA is TGTGCCAGCTCACCACAGGAGGGGGCTGGCGAGCAGTACTTC. Translated, it gives CASSPQEGAGEQYF. The chain recombines TRBV18 with TRBJ2-7; TRBD1 is a possible D gene (7 bases). The CDR3 has 14 residues. The V end lost 1 base, the J end lost 6 bases, and 13 bases lay between the germline ends. Germline values: CDR1 KGHSH, CDR2 LQKENI. The variable domain in full, with the rest retrieved from reference TRBV18 and TRBJ2-7, is NAGVMQNPRHLVRRRGQEARLRCSPMKGHSHVYWYRQLPEEGLKFMVYLQKENIIDESGMPKERFSAEFPKEGPSILRIQQVVRGDSAAYFCASSPQEGAGEQYFGPGTRLTVT.

The chain joins TRBV27 to TRBJ2-3; 8 nucleotides align to TRBD1. The V and J ends lost 5 bases and 4 bases, in that order; junction bases with no gene match: 11. The CDR3 runs 16 residues. CDR1 and CDR2 from the germline V gene are MNHEY and SMNVEV (reference sequence). The CDR3 sequence is CASSPYYRGSADTQYF. The CDR3 coding sequence is TGTGCCAGCAGTCCATATTACAGGGGGAGCGCAGATACGCAGTATTTT.

The chain joins TRBV2 to TRBJ2-5, with 7 bases matching TRBD2. V dropped 7 bases and J dropped 2; count of bases not matched to a gene: 4. The CDR3 spans 13 residues. Germline CDR1 SNHLY, CDR2 FYNNEI. CDR3 residues: CASKGGRQETQYF. As DNA, the CDR3 is TGTGCCAGCAAGGGCGGGAGACAAGAGACCCAGTACTTC.